The 29 T cell receptor beta chains below were found in one sample sequenced in a study of T cell changes during pregnancy in multiple sclerosis. TCRdb's copy holds only in-frame clones and misses some; the assay was immunoSEQ multiplex PCR. The top ten clones hold about 1.2% of a sample with around 68,000 clones, roughly nine tenths of them seen once. This specimen consisted of peripheral blood, obtained after pregnancy. These TCRs come from a female donor in good health, enrolled as a control in a pregnancy study.

V and J are TRBV10-3 and TRBJ1-3, with D possibly being TRBD1 (5 bases). CDR1 is ENHRY and CDR2 is SYGVKD in the germline V gene. The CDR3 length is 16 residues. V was clipped by 3 bases and J by 0 bases, with 12 bases between them. The CDR3: CAISDVGLNSGNTIYF. CDR3 DNA: TGTGCCATCAGTGATGTGGGACTGAACTCTGGAAACACCATATATTTT.

This clone has just one count. V is TRBV9 and J is TRBJ1-2; 9 bases map to TRBD1. Germline lookup yields CDR1 SGDLS and CDR2 YYNGEE. The CDR3 consists of 14 residues. The V segment lost 4 bases and the J segment 3 bases; nucleotides outside the gene matches: 4. The CDR3 region has the DNA TGTGCCAGCAGCACTCGGACAGGGGACTATGGCTACACCTTC. It translates to CASSTRTGDYGYTF.

To note about this clone: Other nucleotide sequences in the sample specify the same CDR3. The chain employs TRBV4-3 and TRBJ1-3; D call uncertain. This CDR3 has 15 amino acids. Germline CDR1 is LGHNA and CDR2 is YSLEER. Trimming took off 0 bases at V and 3 bases at J, with 9 bases between the two ends. The CDR3 coding sequence is TGCGCCAGCAGCCAAGATTCGGGGAGTGGAAACACCATATATTTT. It encodes CASSQDSGSGNTIYF.

Remarks on this clone: This specimen includes other DNA sequences encoding the same CDR3. This rearrangement joins TRBV5-1 to TRBJ1-4; perhaps TRBD1 as D (6 bases). The CDR3 has 14 residues. Germline assignment: CDR1 SGHRS and CDR2 YFSETQ. Trimming took off 3 bases at V and 5 bases at J, with 11 bases between the two ends. CDR3 amino acids: CASSSDRGNEKLFF. As DNA, the CDR3 is TGCGCCAGCAGCTCGGACAGAGGGAATGAAAAACTGTTTTTT.

This chain links TRBV5-1 with TRBJ1-3; 8 bases match TRBD1. The V segment lost 4 bases and the J segment 1 base; nucleotides outside the gene matches: 13. This CDR3 spans 18 amino acids. Germline CDR1 and CDR2: SGHRS and YFSETQ. CDR3 loop: CASSDTGGGFISGNTIYF. The DNA for the CDR3 is TGCGCCAGCAGCGATACAGGGGGAGGCTTCATATCTGGAAACACCATATATTTT.

The chain is built from TRBV15 and TRBJ2-3; D may be TRBD2 (5 bases). With 0 bases removed from V and 5 bases from J, the gap between germline ends came to 21 bases. The CDR3 runs to 18 residues. From germline, CDR1 is LNHNV and CDR2 YYDKDF (reference sequence). The CDR3 here is CATSRDPPPRASLDTQYF. CDR3 nucleotides: TGTGCCACCAGCAGAGATCCCCCACCCCGGGCTAGCTTAGATACGCAGTATTTT.

The chain uses TRBV5-3 and TRBJ1-3, with 10 bases lining up with TRBD1. TRBV5-3 is sorted into the ORF group, with uncertain function. CDR3 size: 15 residues. V trimming: 3 bases; J trimming: 4 bases; junction bases outside the gene matches: 4. CDR3 region: CARSCGTGAGNTIYF. The CDR3 DNA is TGTGCCAGAAGCTGCGGGACAGGGGCAGGAAACACCATATATTTT.

The J gene is TRBJ2-5, the V gene TRBV4-2, with 7 bases identical to TRBD2. Per the germline V gene, CDR1 is LGHNA and CDR2 is YNFKEQ. This CDR3 contains 17 residues. The V and J ends lost 0 bases and 2 bases, in that order; junction bases with no gene match: 9. The DNA for the CDR3 is TGTGCCAGCAGCCAAGATGCCCCGGCTAGCGGACAAGAGACCCAGTACTTC. Its translation is CASSQDAPASGQETQYF.

This sequence joins TRBV7-8 and TRBJ2-7, with 7 bases matching TRBD1. Germline V gene sequence: CDR1 SGHVS, CDR2 FQNEAQ. The CDR3 has 17 residues. Trimming cost V 1 base and J 2 bases; bases outside gene matches: 11. The CDR3 loop is CASSLVVLAGGTYEQYF. The CDR3 DNA sequence: TGTGCCAGCAGCTTAGTAGTTCTGGCAGGGGGAACCTACGAGCAGTACTTC.

The CDR3 region has the DNA TGTGCCAGCAGTCTATGGGGCGTCGCCTACGAGCAGTACTTC. This codes for CASSLWGVAYEQYF. The J gene is TRBJ2-7, the V gene TRBV2; perhaps TRBD1 as D (5 bases). Deletions cut 5 bases from V and 2 bases from J, with 13 bases between. The germline gives CDR1 SNHLY, CDR2 FYNNEI. This CDR3 has 14 residues. The variable domain in full, completed from reference TRBV2 and TRBJ2-7, reads EPEVTQTPSHQVTQMGQEVILRCVPISNHLYFYWYRQILGQKVEFLVSFYNNEISEKSEIFDDQFSVERPDGSNFTLKIRSTKLEDSAMYFCASSLWGVAYEQYFGPGTRLTVT.

This chain joins TRBV5-6 and TRBJ2-3, with D perhaps matching TRBD2 (6 bases). V lost 0 bases and J lost 5, with 10 bases in between. The CDR3 runs to 14 residues. CDR1 and CDR2 (germline): SGHDT, YYEEEE. The CDR3 bases are TGTGCCAGCAGCTTGGGTCGGGGAGGAGATACGCAGTATTTT. It is translated as CASSLGRGGDTQYF.

This CDR3 is CASSLGGQGETEAFF. The CDR3 bases are TGTGCCAGCAGCTTAGGGGGGCAGGGCGAGACTGAAGCTTTCTTT. The J gene is TRBJ1-1, the V gene TRBV7-8, with D possibly being TRBD1 (6 bases). Trimming cost V 1 base and J 5 bases, with 14 bases left between them. Per germline, CDR1 SGHVS and CDR2 FQNEAQ. CDR3 size: 15 residues.

The chain couples TRBV7-3 to TRBJ2-5; D is possibly TRBD2 (6 bases). Germline assignment: CDR1 SGHTA and CDR2 FQGTGA. This CDR3 spans 17 amino acids. V shed 1 base and J shed 4 bases, with 19 bases lying between them. In DNA form, the CDR3 reads TGTGCCAGCAGCTTAATCCCCGGCGCGGGGCCCCCAGAGACCCAGTACTTC. This encodes CASSLIPGAGPPETQYF.

The V call is TRBV7-9, the J call TRBJ2-5; TRBD2 aligns across 11 bases. This CDR3 comprises 15 residues. Losses at the gene ends were 5 bases for V and 2 bases for J; bases not matched to a gene: 4. Per germline, CDR1 SEHNR and CDR2 FQNEAQ (reference sequence). CDR3 amino acids: CASSRGTSGQETQYF. For the CDR3, the DNA is TGTGCCAGCAGCCGAGGGACTAGCGGACAAGAGACCCAGTACTTC.

The chain carries TRBV5-5 and TRBJ2-7; weak D call: TRBD2 (6 bases). Germline values: CDR1 SGHKS, CDR2 YYEKEE (reference sequence). Trimming took off 3 bases at V and 5 bases at J, with 18 bases between the two ends. The CDR3 totals 15 residues. The DNA of the CDR3 is TGTGCCAGCAGCTCTACCCACGGGGGTCTCAACGAGCAGTACTTC. Translation gives CASSSTHGGLNEQYF. Full variable domain (remainder filled in from reference TRBV5-5 and TRBJ2-7): DAGVTQSPTHLIKTRGQQVTLRCSPISGHKSVSWYQQVLGQGPQFIFQYYEKEERGRGNFPDRFSARQFPNYSSELNVNALLLGDSALYLCASSSTHGGLNEQYFGPGTRLTVT.

The CDR3 loop reads CASSFRQGGTGELFF. The CDR3 DNA reads as TGTGCCAGCAGCTTTCGACAGGGGGGGACCGGGGAGCTGTTTTTT. The genes are TRBV7-9 and TRBJ2-2; 9 bases line up with TRBD1. Trimming took 3 bases from V and 5 from J; bases not matched to a gene: 4. This CDR3 spans 15 amino acids. Germline CDR1 is SEHNR and CDR2 is FQNEAQ (reference sequence).

The chain has TRBV18 and TRBJ2-1, with a tentative D call TRBD1 (6 bases). This CDR3 contains 13 residues. V gave up 5 bases and J gave up 9 bases, with 14 bases separating them. The V gene's germline CDR1 is KGHSH and CDR2 LQKENI. CDR3: CASSTNRDGEQFF. CDR3 DNA sequence: TGTGCCAGCTCAACGAACAGGGACGGTGAGCAGTTCTTC.

A single count supports this clone. The rearrangement uses TRBV6-1 and TRBJ1-6, with 10 nucleotides matching TRBD1. The CDR3 consists of 15 residues. Germline V gene lookup returns CDR1 MNHNS and CDR2 SASEGT. Losses at the gene ends were 4 bases for V and 9 bases for J; bases not matched to a gene: 6. CDR3 residues: CASSGWTGGTSPLHF. Here the CDR3 DNA reads TGTGCCAGCAGTGGGTGGACAGGGGGTACTTCACCCCTCCACTTT.

The count of this clone is one. This chain connects TRBV2 to TRBJ1-2; no definite D call. Germline V gene sequence: CDR1 SNHLY, CDR2 FYNNEI. The CDR3 contains 11 residues. Trimming removed 7 bases from V and 4 bases from J, with 7 bases in between. The CDR3 sequence: CASKTVYGYTF. CDR3 DNA: TGTGCCAGCAAAACAGTCTATGGCTACACCTTC.

This clone was observed a few times. The genes are TRBV5-1 and TRBJ1-5, with 8 bases identical to TRBD1. Germline CDR1 and CDR2: SGHRS and YFSETQ. The CDR3 is 14 amino acids. Trimming took 4 bases from V and 3 from J; bases not matched to a gene: 3. The CDR3 is CASSPGQDNQPQHF. CDR3 in DNA: TGCGCCAGCAGCCCGGGACAGGACAATCAGCCCCAGCATTTT.

The V gene is TRBV7-8, the J gene TRBJ1-1; TRBD1 might be the D (5 bases). The CDR3 is 15 residues long. V lost 2 bases and J 0 bases, leaving 10 bases between the germline ends. The germline gives CDR1 SGHVS, CDR2 FQNEAQ. The CDR3 coding sequence is TGTGCCAGCAGCTTACAGGGCGCATTGAACACTGAAGCTTTCTTT. Translated: CASSLQGALNTEAFF.

The chain recombines TRBV10-3 with TRBJ1-2; the D gene is possibly TRBD1 (5 bases). Germline CDR1 ENHRY, CDR2 SYGVKD. V gave up 3 bases and J gave up 8 bases, with 13 bases separating them. The CDR3 runs to 13 residues. The CDR3 nucleotides are TGTGCCATCAGTGATGTCTCCGCAGGGGGCTACACCTTC. As protein: CAISDVSAGGYTF.

This chain joins TRBV19 and TRBJ1-2, with 7 nucleotides matching TRBD1. CDR1 LNHDA and CDR2 SQIVND come from the germline V gene (reference sequence). This CDR3 is 13 amino acids long. V dropped 10 bases and J dropped 4; count of bases not matched to a gene: 9. This CDR3 is CATEGTVGYGYTF. Here the CDR3 DNA reads TGTGCCACCGAGGGGACAGTAGGCTATGGCTACACCTTC.

This clone was recorded a few times. The chain combines TRBV5-4 with TRBJ1-1; weak D call: TRBD1 (5 bases). Per the germline V gene, CDR1 is SGHNT and CDR2 is YYREEE (reference sequence). This CDR3 comprises 13 residues. Trimming removed 4 bases at V and 1 base at J, with 8 bases between. CDR3: CASSKDKNTEAFF. As DNA, the CDR3 is TGTGCCAGCAGCAAGGACAAGAACACTGAAGCTTTCTTT. Together with reference TRBV5-4 and TRBJ1-1, the CDR3 gives the full variable domain: ETGVTQSPTHLIKTRGQQVTLRCSSQSGHNTVSWYQQALGQGPQFIFQYYREEENGRGNFPPRFSGLQFPNYSSELNVNALELDDSALYLCASSKDKNTEAFFGQGTRLTVV.

The chain is built from TRBV11-3 and TRBJ2-5; D perhaps matches TRBD2 (5 bases). Trimming left V 0 bases short and J 5 bases short, with 7 bases between. The CDR3 sequence is 13 residues long. Germline V lookup: CDR1 SGHNT, CDR2 YENEEA. CDR3 loop: CASSLDSEETQYF. CDR3 nucleotide sequence: TGTGCCAGCAGCTTAGATAGCGAGGAGACCCAGTACTTC.

This chain links TRBV7-3 with TRBJ1-1, with D possibly TRBD1 on 5 matching bases. Per the germline V gene, CDR1 is SGHTA and CDR2 is FQGTGA. The CDR3 runs 13 residues. V was trimmed by 4 bases and J by 7 bases, leaving 13 bases between them. The CDR3 protein is CASSSGQVHEAFF. The CDR3, as DNA: TGTGCCAGCAGCTCTGGACAAGTTCATGAAGCTTTCTTT.

This rearrangement joins TRBV27 to TRBJ1-2; 7 bases fit TRBD1. In germline, CDR1 is MNHEY, CDR2 SMNVEV (reference sequence). V dropped 3 bases and J dropped 10; count of bases not matched to a gene: 11. This CDR3 contains 14 residues. In DNA, the CDR3 is TGTGCCAGCAGTTTTGTGGGGGACAGATACCCCTACACCTTC. Encoded protein: CASSFVGDRYPYTF.

The CDR3 reads CASSAPPGVDGYTF. In nucleotides, the CDR3 is TGTGCCAGCAGCGCGCCCCCGGGGGTCGACGGCTACACCTTC. The genes are TRBV9 and TRBJ1-2, with D tentatively TRBD1 (5 bases). V was cut by 3 bases and J by 8 bases, with 17 bases left in between. The CDR3 length is 14 residues. In germline, CDR1 is SGDLS, CDR2 YYNGEE.

The chain has TRBV4-3 and TRBJ1-3, with 11 positions matching TRBD1. This CDR3 contains 17 residues. V was clipped by 0 bases and J by 3 bases; unmatched bases: 4. The germline CDR1 and CDR2 sequences are LGHNA and YSLEER. In DNA, the CDR3 is TGCGCCAGCAGCCAAGATTGGGACAGGGGGTTTGGAAACACCATATATTTT. Translated: CASSQDWDRGFGNTIYF.